The next 3 T cell receptor beta chains were all read from a single sample in a study of CD4 T cells in relation to SARS-CoV-2 and coronaviruses. TCRdb's table, derived via immunoSEQ multiplex PCR, lists solely in-frame clones and lacks some. The sample records 20,000 to 25,000 clones, roughly 70% being singletons. Unexposed donor CD4+ T cells date from about 2011-2018, before the COVID-19 pandemic. After about 11 days of culture, CD4+ T cells were isolated. No antigen has been assigned to these receptors. The source material was CD4+ T cells from PBMCs, cultured in vitro. Receptor source: a human donor in good health.

The rearrangement uses TRBV18 and TRBJ2-1, with 10 bases that match TRBD2. There are 16 residues in the CDR3. Germline loops: CDR1 KGHSH, CDR2 LQKENI. The V segment lost 2 bases and the J segment 6 bases; nucleotides outside the gene matches: 7. The CDR3 nucleotides read TGTGCCAGCTCACCAACCGAACTAGCGGGACGCAATGAGCAGTTCTTC. Translating it yields CASSPTELAGRNEQFF.

V and J are TRBV12-3 or TRBV12-4 and TRBJ1-1, with unresolved D. The CDR3 has 13 amino acids. Trimming took 3 bases from V and 3 from J, leaving 8 bases between them. CDR3 sequence reads: CASSFMRDTEAFF. The CDR3 region has the DNA TGTGCCAGCAGTTTTATGAGGGACACTGAAGCTTTCTTT.

This clone was detected only once. The chain combines TRBV6-5 with TRBJ2-5; possible D gene TRBD2, 5 bases. The CDR3 has 13 residues. Germline CDR1 MNHEY, CDR2 SVGAGI. Deletions cut 7 bases from V and 5 bases from J, with 14 bases between. CDR3 bases: TGTGCCAGCAAGAGAGGCGGGTGGGAGACCCAGTACTTC. This encodes CASKRGGWETQYF.